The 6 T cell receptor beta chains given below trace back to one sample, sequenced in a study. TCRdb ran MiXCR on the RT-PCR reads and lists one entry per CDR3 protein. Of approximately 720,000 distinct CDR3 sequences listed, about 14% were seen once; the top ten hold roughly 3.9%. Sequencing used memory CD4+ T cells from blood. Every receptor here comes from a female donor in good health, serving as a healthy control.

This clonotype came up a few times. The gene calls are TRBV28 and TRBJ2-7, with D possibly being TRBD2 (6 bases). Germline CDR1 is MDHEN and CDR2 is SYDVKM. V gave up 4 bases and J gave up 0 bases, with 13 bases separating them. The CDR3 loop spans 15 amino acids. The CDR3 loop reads CASSSTSSSSYEQYF. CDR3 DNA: TGTGCCAGCAGTTCGACTAGTTCAAGCTCCTACGAGCAGTACTTC.

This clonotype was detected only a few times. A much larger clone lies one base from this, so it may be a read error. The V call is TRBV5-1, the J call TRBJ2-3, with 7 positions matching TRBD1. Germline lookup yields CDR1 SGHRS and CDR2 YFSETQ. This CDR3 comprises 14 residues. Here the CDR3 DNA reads TGCGCCAGCAGTCTGCAGGGGGACACAGATACGAAGTATTTT. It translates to CASSLQGDTDTKYF.

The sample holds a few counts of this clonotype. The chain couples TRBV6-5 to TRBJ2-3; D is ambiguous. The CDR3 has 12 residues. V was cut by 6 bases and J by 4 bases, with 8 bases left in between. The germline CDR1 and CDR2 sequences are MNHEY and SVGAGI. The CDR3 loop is CASRESADTQYF. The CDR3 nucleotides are TGTGCCAGCAGGGAGTCGGCAGATACGCAGTATTTT.

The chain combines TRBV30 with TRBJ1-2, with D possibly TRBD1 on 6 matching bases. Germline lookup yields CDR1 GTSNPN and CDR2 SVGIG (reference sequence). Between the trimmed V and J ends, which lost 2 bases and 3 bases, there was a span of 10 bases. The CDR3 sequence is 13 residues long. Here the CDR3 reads CAWSPGGDYGYTF. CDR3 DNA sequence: TGTGCCTGGAGTCCGGGGGGCGACTATGGCTACACCTTC.

CDR3 protein: CASSFGRVGERTQYF. As DNA, the CDR3 is TGTGCCAGCAGTTTCGGCAGGGTTGGGGAAAGGACGCAGTATTTT. The V and J genes are TRBV12-3 or TRBV12-4 and TRBJ2-3; D may be TRBD1 (5 bases). The germline V and J ends were trimmed by 3 bases and 9 bases, with 19 bases remaining between them. The CDR3 totals 15 residues.

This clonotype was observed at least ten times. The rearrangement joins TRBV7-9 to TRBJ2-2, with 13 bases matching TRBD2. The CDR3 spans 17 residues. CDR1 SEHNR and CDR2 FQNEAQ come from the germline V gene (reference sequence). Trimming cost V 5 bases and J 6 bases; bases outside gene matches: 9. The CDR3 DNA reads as TGTGCCAGCAGCCCCCGGACTAGCGGGAGCGGCGCCGGGGAGCTGTTTTTT. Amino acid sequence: CASSPRTSGSGAGELFF. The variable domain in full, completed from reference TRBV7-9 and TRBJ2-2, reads DTGVSQNPRHKITKRGQNVTFRCDPISEHNRLYWYRQTLGQGPEFLTYFQNEAQLEKSRLLSDRFSAERPKGSFSTLEIQRTEQGDSAMYLCASSPRTSGSGAGELFFGEGSRLTVL.